This is a list of T cell receptor beta chains from one sample in a study of cytomegalovirus exposure and HLA in healthy donors. The method was immunoSEQ multiplex PCR; TCRdb's version includes in-frame clones alone and lacks a portion of them. Of around 150,000 clones in the sample, approximately 78% were seen once. Specimen: PBMCs. The receptors come from a girl aged 2 to 9 in good health and CMV-seropositive. CDR3s include the opening cysteine and the closing phenylalanine or tryptophan. Each record gives: D gene, clone size, J gene, V gene, CDR3 DNA, CDR3 protein. The D gene is left open where the match is weak. Only part of the rows carry a size: once, few, many, or a class if the clone is expanded.

d_gene: .; abundance: .; j_gene: TRBJ1-3; v_gene: TRBV2; CDR3nt: TGTGCCAGCAGTGAATGGCTAGCCTCTGGAAACACCATATATTTT; CDR3aa: CASSEWLASGNTIYF
d_gene: TRBD2; abundance: .; j_gene: TRBJ2-7; v_gene: TRBV7-9; CDR3nt: TGTGCCAGCAGCTTAGTCGGGGGGTCAGGGTGGTCCTACGAGCAGTACTTC; CDR3aa: CASSLVGGSGWSYEQYF
d_gene: TRBD1; abundance: few; j_gene: TRBJ2-7; v_gene: TRBV27; CDR3nt: TGTGCCAGCAGTGTTGCCGGGACAGGGGGGTTGTACGAGCAGTACTTC; CDR3aa: CASSVAGTGGLYEQYF
d_gene: .; abundance: .; j_gene: TRBJ1-1; v_gene: TRBV2; CDR3nt: TGTGCCAGCAGACAGGGCATGAACACTGAAGCTTTCTTT; CDR3aa: CASRQGMNTEAFF
d_gene: TRBD2; abundance: .; j_gene: TRBJ2-2; v_gene: TRBV6-6; CDR3nt: TGTGCCAGCAGTCCAAGCGGGGGGGCCGGGGAGCTGTTTTTT; CDR3aa: CASSPSGGAGELFF
d_gene: .; abundance: .; j_gene: TRBJ1-2; v_gene: TRBV29-1; CDR3nt: TGCAGCGTTGAAATAGGGAGCTATGGCTACACCTTC; CDR3aa: CSVEIGSYGYTF
d_gene: .; abundance: .; j_gene: TRBJ2-5; v_gene: TRBV7-6; CDR3nt: TGTGCCAGCAGCTACAACAGGGCAGAGACCCAGTACTTC; CDR3aa: CASSYNRAETQYF
d_gene: TRBD2; abundance: .; j_gene: TRBJ2-5; v_gene: TRBV13; CDR3nt: TGTGCCAGCAGCTTAGGGGGTTGGACTAGCGGACAAGAGACCCAGTACTTC; CDR3aa: CASSLGGWTSGQETQYF
d_gene: .; abundance: .; j_gene: TRBJ2-7; v_gene: TRBV30; CDR3nt: TGTGCCTGGAGTTACGGGCGGGCCTCCTACGAGCAGTACTTC; CDR3aa: CAWSYGRASYEQYF
d_gene: TRBD1; abundance: few; j_gene: TRBJ1-3; v_gene: TRBV6-1; CDR3nt: TGTGCCAGCAGTGAAGCGGGGACAGGGAACACCATATATTTT; CDR3aa: CASSEAGTGNTIYF
d_gene: .; abundance: few; j_gene: TRBJ1-2; v_gene: TRBV7-9; CDR3nt: TGTGCCAGCAGCTTAACGGCAGGCCTTTCTAACTATGGCTACACCTTC; CDR3aa: CASSLTAGLSNYGYTF
d_gene: .; abundance: .; j_gene: TRBJ1-1; v_gene: TRBV6-6; CDR3nt: TGTGCCAGCAGTTACCAGGGGCAGGGCGAAGGTGAAGCTTTCTTT; CDR3aa: CASSYQGQGEGEAFF
d_gene: TRBD1; abundance: .; j_gene: TRBJ1-1; v_gene: TRBV5-1; CDR3nt: TGCGCCAGCAGCTCTCAGGGGGCGGGCACTGAAGCTTTCTTT; CDR3aa: CASSSQGAGTEAFF
d_gene: TRBD2; abundance: .; j_gene: TRBJ2-1; v_gene: TRBV30; CDR3nt: TGTGCCTGGACTAGCGGGTCCGTGGGCTCCTACAATGAGCAGTTCTTC; CDR3aa: CAWTSGSVGSYNEQFF
d_gene: .; abundance: .; j_gene: TRBJ2-7; v_gene: TRBV28; CDR3nt: TGTGCCAGCAGCTCCCCCCAAACAGGGAGGGGCGAGCAGTACTTC; CDR3aa: CASSSPQTGRGEQYF
d_gene: .; abundance: few; j_gene: TRBJ2-5; v_gene: TRBV9; CDR3nt: TGTGCCAGCAGCGTTCGGGCCGCAGACGGACTCCTCTGGGCCCAGTACTTC; CDR3aa: CASSVRAADGLLWAQYF
d_gene: TRBD1; abundance: once; j_gene: TRBJ1-2; v_gene: TRBV30; CDR3nt: TGTGCCTGGAGTCTCCCTTCCGGGACAGGGGGCTGGAACTATGGCTACATCTTC; CDR3aa: CAWSLPSGTGGWNYGYIF
d_gene: .; abundance: once; j_gene: TRBJ2-1; v_gene: TRBV28; CDR3nt: TGTGCCAGCAGTCCCGGGGACTACAATGAGCAGTTCTTC; CDR3aa: CASSPGDYNEQFF
d_gene: .; abundance: .; j_gene: TRBJ2-1; v_gene: TRBV5-6; CDR3nt: TGTGCCAGCAGCCCCACTTCCACCCATGAGCAGTTCTTC; CDR3aa: CASSPTSTHEQFF
d_gene: .; abundance: .; j_gene: TRBJ2-7; v_gene: TRBV29-1; CDR3nt: TGCAGCGTGAGGGGGTGGGGGAGCTCCTACGAGCAGTACTTC; CDR3aa: CSVRGWGSSYEQYF
d_gene: TRBD1; abundance: .; j_gene: TRBJ1-2; v_gene: TRBV28; CDR3nt: TGTGCCAGCAGTGTGGGGACAGGAGCCTATGGCTACACCTTC; CDR3aa: CASSVGTGAYGYTF
d_gene: TRBD2; abundance: .; j_gene: TRBJ2-5; v_gene: TRBV2; CDR3nt: TGTGCCAGCAGTTACAGACTAGCGGGAGGGGTAGAGACCCAGTACTTC; CDR3aa: CASSYRLAGGVETQYF